This T cell receptor (beta chain) was captured in a study of cytomegalovirus exposure and HLA in healthy donors. A multiplex PCR was run with 60 Vbeta primers and 13 Jbeta primers. Some clones are missing from TCRdb's copy, which holds only in-frame ones; the method was immunoSEQ multiplex PCR. The data contain under 85,000 clones, under 80% of them seen just once; the ten biggest clones take up less than 2%. This receptor was identified in a middle-aged man in good health and CMV-seronegative. The specimen was PBMCs.

CDR3 nucleotide sequence: TGTGCCAGCTCCCGGTCTCTCACCGGGGAGCTGTTTTTT. It encodes CASSRSLTGELFF. The chain recombines TRBV19 with TRBJ2-2; D not certain. Germline CDR1 and CDR2: LNHDA and SQIVND (reference sequence). The CDR3 loop spans 13 amino acids. V was shortened by 9 bases and J by 4 bases, with 12 bases between the two germline ends.